The 13 T cell receptor beta chains given below trace back to one sample, sequenced in a study of blood T cell repertoires in COVID-19. Sequencing used immunoSEQ multiplex PCR; TCRdb keeps in-frame clones, though not all of them. The sample includes 95,000 to 100,000 clones, around 87% of them seen just once. The sequencing sample was made of peripheral blood. Receptors were obtained from a woman aged 25 to 39 with acute or convalescent COVID-19.

V and J are TRBV7-9 and TRBJ2-1, with D perhaps TRBD2 (6 bases). Germline V gene data show CDR1 as SEHNR and CDR2 as FQNEAQ (reference sequence). The CDR3 runs to 18 residues. V was pared by 5 bases and J by 0 bases, with 20 bases between. In nucleotides, the CDR3 is TGTGCCAGCAGCAACCCGCCTGGGGACTTCAGCTCCTACAATGAGCAGTTCTTC. As protein: CASSNPPGDFSSYNEQFF. Full variable domain (missing parts from reference TRBV7-9 and TRBJ2-1): DTGVSQNPRHKITKRGQNVTFRCDPISEHNRLYWYRQTLGQGPEFLTYFQNEAQLEKSRLLSDRFSAERPKGSFSTLEIQRTEQGDSAMYLCASSNPPGDFSSYNEQFFGPGTRLTVL.

V gene TRBV5-1 combines with J gene TRBJ1-1; D not resolved. The CDR3 extends over 13 amino acids. V lost 0 bases and J lost 2, with 5 bases in between. CDR1 is SGHRS, CDR2 YFSETQ, per germline. Here the CDR3 reads CASSLAENTEAFF. The DNA of the CDR3 is TGCGCCAGCAGCTTGGCAGAAAACACTGAAGCTTTCTTT.

The chain carries TRBV5-6 and TRBJ1-5, with D perhaps matching TRBD1 (6 bases). V lost 5 bases to trimming and J lost 0 bases, with 15 bases between them. This CDR3 contains 16 residues. Germline V gene lookup returns CDR1 SGHDT and CDR2 YYEEEE. The CDR3 nucleotides read TGTGCCAGCAGTGTCGGGACACGCCATAGCAATCAGCCCCAGCATTTT. This translates into CASSVGTRHSNQPQHF.

The sample holds a few counts of this clone. J is TRBJ1-3 and V is TRBV28; no clear D gene. The CDR3 runs 15 residues. The germline V gene encodes CDR1 MDHEN and CDR2 SYDVKM. Trimming took 1 base from V and 0 from J, leaving 7 bases between them. The DNA of the CDR3 is TGTGCCAGCAGTTTATTCAGGAACTCTGGAAACACCATATATTTT. Protein sequence: CASSLFRNSGNTIYF.

The count of this clone is one. The chain has TRBV28 and TRBJ1-1; D unclear. The CDR3 length is 11 residues. The V end lost 6 bases, the J end lost 8 bases, and 10 bases lay between the germline ends. Germline CDR1 and CDR2: MDHEN and SYDVKM. The CDR3 bases are TGTGCCAGCAGCCTCAAGCGCGAAGCTTTCTTT. It translates to CASSLKREAFF.

The chain uses TRBV6-5 and TRBJ1-2; possibly TRBD1 for D (5 bases). Germline V lookup: CDR1 MNHEY, CDR2 SVGAGI. With 6 bases removed from V and 4 bases from J, the gap between germline ends came to 12 bases. The CDR3 runs to 13 residues. DNA of the CDR3: TGTGCCAGCAGGCAGACAGTGACCTATGGCTACACCTTC. Translated, it gives CASRQTVTYGYTF.

The count of this clone is one. This chain's CDR3 is CASSLNAGYEQYF. CDR3 bases: TGTGCCAGCAGTCTCAACGCAGGGTACGAGCAGTACTTC. The chain couples TRBV12-3 or TRBV12-4 to TRBJ2-7; weak D call: TRBD1 (5 bases). This CDR3 is built from 13 residues. Between the trimmed V and J ends, which lost 5 bases and 4 bases, there was a span of 12 bases.

The CDR3 loop reads CASSQGTVPSTDTQYF. The CDR3 nucleotides are TGCGCCAGCAGCCAAGGTACAGTACCTAGCACAGATACGCAGTATTTT. The chain employs TRBV4-1 and TRBJ2-3; D unclear. V lost 1 base to trimming and J lost 0 bases, with 11 bases between them. CDR3 length equals 16 residues. CDR1 and CDR2 from the germline V gene are MGHRA and YSYEKL.

V is TRBV3-1 (or the pseudogene TRBV3-2) and J is TRBJ1-6; TRBD1 matches at 11 bases. This CDR3 has 17 residues. Germline trimming cut 0 bases from V and 10 bases from J; bases unmatched to any gene: 8. In germline, CDR1 is LGHDT, CDR2 YNNKEL (reference sequence). For the CDR3, the DNA is TGTGCCAGCAGCCAAGAGGTCCCGGACAGGGGGCTCTCACCCCTCCACTTT. This translates into CASSQEVPDRGLSPLHF.

The chain is built from TRBV6-5 and TRBJ1-2; 8 bases line up with TRBD1. V was pared by 5 bases and J by 9 bases, with 8 bases of the junction left unmatched. The CDR3 spans 13 residues. CDR1 is MNHEY and CDR2 is SVGAGI in the germline V gene. The CDR3 loop reads CASSTRQGRSYTF. The DNA for the CDR3 is TGTGCCAGCAGTACACGACAGGGGAGAAGCTACACCTTC.

J is TRBJ2-7 and V is TRBV5-1; 7 bases map to TRBD1. Trimming took 4 bases from V and 4 from J; bases not matched to a gene: 8. The V gene's germline CDR1 is SGHRS and CDR2 YFSETQ. The CDR3 is 14 amino acids. Here the CDR3 DNA reads TGCGCCAGCAGCCCTCGGACAGGTTCGTACGAGCAGTACTTC. This sequence encodes CASSPRTGSYEQYF.

The chain combines TRBV25-1 with TRBJ1-6, with a possible D match to TRBD1 (6 bases). The V end lost 8 bases, the J end lost 8 bases, and 19 bases lay between the germline ends. The CDR3 contains 15 residues. The germline gives CDR1 MGHDK, CDR2 SYGVNS. Written as DNA, the CDR3 is TGTGCCAGCGTCGCAGGGGTTCGAGGGGATTCACCCCTCCACTTT. It codes for CASVAGVRGDSPLHF.

CDR3 in amino acids: CASSSTGYGYTF. CDR3 in DNA: TGTGCCAGCAGCTCTACAGGGTATGGCTACACCTTC. The rearrangement joins TRBV7-2 to TRBJ1-2, with D perhaps TRBD1 (6 bases). V lost 4 bases to trimming and J lost 5 bases, with 8 bases between them. The CDR3 loop spans 12 amino acids. Germline CDR1 is SGHTA and CDR2 is FQGNSA.